Described below is a single T cell receptor (beta chain) sequence and its context. Stated treatment: randomized to nivolumab then ipilimumab (arm A) or the reverse (arm B). DNA-damaging chemotherapy had not been given to any patient beforehand. Sorted cells were live CD3+CD8+, lacking CD19 and CD56, from PBMCs. The protocol was immunoSEQ multiplex PCR, while the TCRdb copy is restricted to in-frame clones and leaves out a portion. The sample shows 35,000 to 40,000 clones, about 88% of them seen only once. The data were obtained in a study of sequential checkpoint blockade in melanoma. Overall study context: Arm A got nivolumab then ipilimumab; arm B the reverse, 1:1. Both treatment sequences were followed by maintenance nivolumab.

Germline lookup yields CDR1 SGHNT and CDR2 YYREEE (reference sequence). Trimming removed 6 bases at V and 7 bases at J, with 14 bases between. This CDR3 comprises 13 residues. This sample comprised CD8+ T cells sorted from blood (inferred from file names), obtained from a patient given nivolumab and ipilimumab in sequence. The sequence was obtained from a human donor with melanoma. The gene calls are TRBV5-4 and TRBJ2-1; D might be TRBD2 (6 bases). The CDR3 protein is CASTPSGRNEQFF. The DNA of the CDR3 is TGTGCCAGCACCCCGTCTGGGAGGAATGAGCAGTTCTTC.